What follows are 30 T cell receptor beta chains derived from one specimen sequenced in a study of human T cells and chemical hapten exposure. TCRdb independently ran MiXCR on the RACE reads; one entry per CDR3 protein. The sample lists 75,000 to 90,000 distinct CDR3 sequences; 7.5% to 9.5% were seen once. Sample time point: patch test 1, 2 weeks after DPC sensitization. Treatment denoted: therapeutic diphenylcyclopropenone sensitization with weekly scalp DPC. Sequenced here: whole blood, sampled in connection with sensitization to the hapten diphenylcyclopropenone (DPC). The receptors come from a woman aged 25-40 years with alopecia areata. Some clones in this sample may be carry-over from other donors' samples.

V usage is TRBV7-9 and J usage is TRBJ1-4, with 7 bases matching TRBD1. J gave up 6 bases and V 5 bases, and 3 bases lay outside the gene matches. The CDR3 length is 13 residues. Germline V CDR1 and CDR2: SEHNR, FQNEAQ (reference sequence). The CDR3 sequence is CASSRGQDEKLFF. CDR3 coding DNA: TGTGCCAGCAGCAGAGGACAGGATGAAAAACTGTTTTTT.

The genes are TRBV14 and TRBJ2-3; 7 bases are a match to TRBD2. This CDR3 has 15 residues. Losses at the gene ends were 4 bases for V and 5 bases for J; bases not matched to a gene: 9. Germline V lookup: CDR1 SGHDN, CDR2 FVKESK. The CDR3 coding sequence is TGTGCCAGCAGCCCCCGACTAGCAGGTGGAGATACGCAGTATTTT. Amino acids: CASSPRLAGGDTQYF.

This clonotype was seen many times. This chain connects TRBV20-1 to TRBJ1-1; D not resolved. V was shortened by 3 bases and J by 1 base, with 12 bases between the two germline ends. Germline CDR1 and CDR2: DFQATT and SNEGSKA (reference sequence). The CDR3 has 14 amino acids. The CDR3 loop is CSARAMDRNTEAFF. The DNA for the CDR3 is TGCAGTGCTAGGGCTATGGACCGGAACACTGAAGCTTTCTTT.

The CDR3 reads CASSFGDRNTEAFF. The CDR3, as DNA: TGTGCCAGCAGCTTTGGGGACAGGAACACTGAAGCTTTCTTT. The chain links TRBV11-2 to TRBJ1-1; TRBD1 aligns across 7 bases. The CDR3 is made up of 14 amino acids. The V gene's germline CDR1 is SGHAT and CDR2 FQNNGV. V gave up 3 bases and J gave up 1 base; unmatched junction bases: 2. Drawing the rest from reference TRBV11-2 and TRBJ1-1, the complete variable domain is EAGVAQSPRYKIIEKRQSVAFWCNPISGHATLYWYQQILGQGPKLLIQFQNNGVVDDSQLPKDRFSAERLKGVDSTLKIQPAKLEDSAVYLCASSFGDRNTEAFFGQGTRLTVV.

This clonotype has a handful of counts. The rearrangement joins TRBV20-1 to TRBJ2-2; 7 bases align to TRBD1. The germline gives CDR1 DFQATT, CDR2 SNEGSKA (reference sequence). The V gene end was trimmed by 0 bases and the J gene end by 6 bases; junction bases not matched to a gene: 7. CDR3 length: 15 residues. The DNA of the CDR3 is TGCAGTGCTAGAGATTGGACGACAGGGTCCGGGGAGCTGTTTTTT. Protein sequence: CSARDWTTGSGELFF.

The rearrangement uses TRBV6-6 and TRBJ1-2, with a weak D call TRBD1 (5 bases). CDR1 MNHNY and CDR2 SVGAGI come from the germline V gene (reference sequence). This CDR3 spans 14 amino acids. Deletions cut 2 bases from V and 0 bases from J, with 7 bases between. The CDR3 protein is CASSYAGANYGYTF. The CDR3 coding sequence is TGTGCCAGCAGTTACGCGGGGGCTAACTATGGCTACACCTTC.

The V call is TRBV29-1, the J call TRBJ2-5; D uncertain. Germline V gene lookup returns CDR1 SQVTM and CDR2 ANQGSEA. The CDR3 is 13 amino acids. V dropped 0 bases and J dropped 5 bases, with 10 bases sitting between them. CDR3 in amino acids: CSVEDWAQETQYF. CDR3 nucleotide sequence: TGCAGCGTTGAAGATTGGGCTCAGGAGACCCAGTACTTC.

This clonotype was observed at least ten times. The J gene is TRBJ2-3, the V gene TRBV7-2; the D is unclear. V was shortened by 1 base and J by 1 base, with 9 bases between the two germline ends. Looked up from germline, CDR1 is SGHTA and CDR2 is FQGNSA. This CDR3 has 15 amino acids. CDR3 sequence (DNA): TGTGCCAGCAGCTTAGATCGGTTGGGCACAGATACGCAGTATTTT. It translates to CASSLDRLGTDTQYF.

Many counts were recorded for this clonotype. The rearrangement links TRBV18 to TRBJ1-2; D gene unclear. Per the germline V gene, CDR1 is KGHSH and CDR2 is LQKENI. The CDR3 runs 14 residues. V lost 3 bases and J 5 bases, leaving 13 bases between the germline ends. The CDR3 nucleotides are TGTGCCAGCTCACCCGGGGAGGGAAGTTATGGCTACACCTTC. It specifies CASSPGEGSYGYTF.

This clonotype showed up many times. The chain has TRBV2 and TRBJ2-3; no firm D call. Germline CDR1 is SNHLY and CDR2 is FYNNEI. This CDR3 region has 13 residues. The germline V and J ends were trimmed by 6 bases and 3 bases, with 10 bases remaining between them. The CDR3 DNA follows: TGTGCCAGCAGCAGCGCACAAACAGATACGCAGTATTTT. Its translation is CASSSAQTDTQYF. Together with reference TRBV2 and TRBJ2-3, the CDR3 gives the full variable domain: EPEVTQTPSHQVTQMGQEVILRCVPISNHLYFYWYRQILGQKVEFLVSFYNNEISEKSEIFDDQFSVERPDGSNFTLKIRSTKLEDSAMYFCASSSAQTDTQYFGPGTRLTVL.

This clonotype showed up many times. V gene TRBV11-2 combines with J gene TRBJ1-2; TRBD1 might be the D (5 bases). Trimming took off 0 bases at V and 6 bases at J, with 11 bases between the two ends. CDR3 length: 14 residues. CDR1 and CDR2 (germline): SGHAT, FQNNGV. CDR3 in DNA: TGTGCCAGCAGCTTAGAAGGGGCTTCCCATGGCTACACCTTC. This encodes CASSLEGASHGYTF. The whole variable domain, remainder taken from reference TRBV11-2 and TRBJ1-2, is EAGVAQSPRYKIIEKRQSVAFWCNPISGHATLYWYQQILGQGPKLLIQFQNNGVVDDSQLPKDRFSAERLKGVDSTLKIQPAKLEDSAVYLCASSLEGASHGYTFGSGTRLTVV.

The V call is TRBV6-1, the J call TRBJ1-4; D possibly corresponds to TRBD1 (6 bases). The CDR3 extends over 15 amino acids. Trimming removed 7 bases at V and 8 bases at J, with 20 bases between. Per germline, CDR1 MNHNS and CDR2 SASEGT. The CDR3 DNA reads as TGTGCCAGCATGGGGACACACGGCTCGGGAGAAAAACTGTTTTTT. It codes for CASMGTHGSGEKLFF.

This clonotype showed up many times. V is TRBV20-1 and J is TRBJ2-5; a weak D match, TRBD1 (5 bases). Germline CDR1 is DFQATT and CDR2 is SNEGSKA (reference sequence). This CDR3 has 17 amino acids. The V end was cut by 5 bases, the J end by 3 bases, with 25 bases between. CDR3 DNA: TGCAGTGCTCGCGCCCAGCCGACAGTCCGACGAGAAGAGACCCAGTACTTC. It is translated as CSARAQPTVRREETQYF.

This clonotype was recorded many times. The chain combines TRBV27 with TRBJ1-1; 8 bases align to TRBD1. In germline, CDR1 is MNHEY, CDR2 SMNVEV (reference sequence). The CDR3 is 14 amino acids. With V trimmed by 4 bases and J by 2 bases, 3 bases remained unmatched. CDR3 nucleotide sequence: TGTGCCAGCAGTTCCGACAGGGGAAACACTGAAGCTTTCTTT. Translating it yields CASSSDRGNTEAFF.

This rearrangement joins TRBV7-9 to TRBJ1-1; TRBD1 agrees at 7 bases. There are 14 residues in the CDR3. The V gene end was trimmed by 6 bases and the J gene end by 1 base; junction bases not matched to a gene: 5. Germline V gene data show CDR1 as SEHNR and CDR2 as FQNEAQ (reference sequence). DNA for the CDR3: TGTGCCAGCAGGCTAGGGACAGCGAACACTGAAGCTTTCTTT. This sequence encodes CASRLGTANTEAFF.

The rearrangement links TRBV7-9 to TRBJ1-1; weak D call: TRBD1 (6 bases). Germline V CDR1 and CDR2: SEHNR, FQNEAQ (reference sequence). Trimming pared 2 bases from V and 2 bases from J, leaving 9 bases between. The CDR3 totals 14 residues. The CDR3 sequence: CASSLQGKNTEAFF. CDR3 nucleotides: TGTGCCAGCAGCTTACAGGGGAAAAACACTGAAGCTTTCTTT.

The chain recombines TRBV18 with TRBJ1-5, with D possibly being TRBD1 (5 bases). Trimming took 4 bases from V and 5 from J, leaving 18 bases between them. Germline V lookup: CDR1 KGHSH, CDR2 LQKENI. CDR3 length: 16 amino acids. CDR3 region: CASSLSGPPTDQPQHF. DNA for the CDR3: TGTGCCAGCTCACTTTCGGGACCCCCAACGGATCAGCCCCAGCATTTT.

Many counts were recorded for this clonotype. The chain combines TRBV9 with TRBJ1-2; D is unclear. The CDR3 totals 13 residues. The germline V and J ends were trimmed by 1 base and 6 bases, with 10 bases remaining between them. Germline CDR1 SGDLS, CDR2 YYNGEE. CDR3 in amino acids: CASSVNGLDGYTF. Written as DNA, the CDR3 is TGTGCCAGCAGCGTAAATGGTCTCGATGGCTACACCTTC.

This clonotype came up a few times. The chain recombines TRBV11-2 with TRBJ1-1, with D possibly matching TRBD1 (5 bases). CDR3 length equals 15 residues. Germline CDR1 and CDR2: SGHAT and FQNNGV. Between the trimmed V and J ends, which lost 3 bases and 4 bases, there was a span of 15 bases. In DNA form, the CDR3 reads TGTGCCAGCAGCTTCCTCCTTGACAGTGGCACTGAAGCTTTCTTT. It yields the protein CASSFLLDSGTEAFF.

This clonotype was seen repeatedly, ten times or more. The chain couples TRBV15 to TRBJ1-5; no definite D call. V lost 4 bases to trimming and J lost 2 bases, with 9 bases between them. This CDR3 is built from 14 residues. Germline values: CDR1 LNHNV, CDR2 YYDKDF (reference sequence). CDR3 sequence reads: CATSMNTRNQPQHF. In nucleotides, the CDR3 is TGTGCCACCAGCATGAACACGCGCAATCAGCCCCAGCATTTT.

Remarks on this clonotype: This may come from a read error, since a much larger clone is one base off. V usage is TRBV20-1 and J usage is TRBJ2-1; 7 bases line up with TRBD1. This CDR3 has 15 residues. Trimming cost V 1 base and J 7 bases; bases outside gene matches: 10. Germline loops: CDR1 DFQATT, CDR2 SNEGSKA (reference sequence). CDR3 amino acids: CSARVHDRVLNEQFF. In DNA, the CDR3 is TGCAGTGCTAGAGTTCATGACAGGGTTTTGAATGAGCAGTTCTTC.

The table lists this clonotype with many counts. The CDR3 DNA reads TGCAGCGGACAGGTATTGGGGCAGCCCCAGCATTTT. This sequence encodes CSGQVLGQPQHF. This chain connects TRBV29-1 to TRBJ1-5; weak D call: TRBD1 (6 bases). This CDR3 region has 12 residues. With 7 bases removed from V and 7 bases from J, the gap between germline ends came to 14 bases. CDR1 SQVTM and CDR2 ANQGSEA come from the germline V gene.

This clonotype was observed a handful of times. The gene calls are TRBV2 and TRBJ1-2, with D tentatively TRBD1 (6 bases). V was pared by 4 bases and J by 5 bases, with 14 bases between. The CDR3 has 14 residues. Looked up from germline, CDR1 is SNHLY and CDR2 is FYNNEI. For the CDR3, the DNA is TGTGCCAGCAGTGCCACAGGGAGGGTATATGGCTACACCTTC. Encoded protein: CASSATGRVYGYTF.

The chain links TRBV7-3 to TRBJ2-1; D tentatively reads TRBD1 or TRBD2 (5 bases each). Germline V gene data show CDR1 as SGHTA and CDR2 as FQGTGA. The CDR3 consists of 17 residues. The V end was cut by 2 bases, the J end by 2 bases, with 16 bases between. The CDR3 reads CASSLYFAGTTYNEQFF. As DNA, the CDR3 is TGTGCCAGCAGCTTATACTTTGCAGGGACGACCTACAATGAGCAGTTCTTC.

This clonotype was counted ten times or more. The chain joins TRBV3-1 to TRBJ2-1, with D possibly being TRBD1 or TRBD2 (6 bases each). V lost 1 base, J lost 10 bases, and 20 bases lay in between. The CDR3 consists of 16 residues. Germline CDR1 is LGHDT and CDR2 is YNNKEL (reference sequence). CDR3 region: CASSQGGGGRFGEQFF. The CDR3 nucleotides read TGTGCCAGCAGCCAAGGAGGAGGGGGTCGGTTCGGGGAGCAGTTCTTC.

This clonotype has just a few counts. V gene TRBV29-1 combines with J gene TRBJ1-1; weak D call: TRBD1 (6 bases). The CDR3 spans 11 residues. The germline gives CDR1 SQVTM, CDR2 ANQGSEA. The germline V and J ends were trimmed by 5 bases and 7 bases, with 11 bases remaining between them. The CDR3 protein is CSVQGLGEAFF. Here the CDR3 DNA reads TGCAGCGTTCAGGGGTTGGGTGAAGCTTTCTTT. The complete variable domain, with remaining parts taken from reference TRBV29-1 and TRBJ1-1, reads SAVISQKPSRDICQRGTSLTIQCQVDSQVTMMFWYRQQPGQSLTLIATANQGSEATYESGFVIDKFPISRPNLTFSTLTVSNMSPEDSSIYLCSVQGLGEAFFGQGTRLTVV.

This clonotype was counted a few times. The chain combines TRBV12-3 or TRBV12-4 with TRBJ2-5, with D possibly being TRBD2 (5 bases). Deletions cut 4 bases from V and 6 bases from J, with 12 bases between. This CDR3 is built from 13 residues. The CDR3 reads CASSSDPGKTQYF. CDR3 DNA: TGTGCCAGCAGTTCGGACCCCGGGAAGACCCAGTACTTC.

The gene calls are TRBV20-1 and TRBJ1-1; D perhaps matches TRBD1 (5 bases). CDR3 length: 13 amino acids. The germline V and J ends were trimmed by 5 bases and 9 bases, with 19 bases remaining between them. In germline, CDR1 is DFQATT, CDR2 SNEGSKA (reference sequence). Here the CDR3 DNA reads TGCAGTGCTCCATTTGACACGGGACGCAAAGCTTTCTTT. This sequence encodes CSAPFDTGRKAFF.

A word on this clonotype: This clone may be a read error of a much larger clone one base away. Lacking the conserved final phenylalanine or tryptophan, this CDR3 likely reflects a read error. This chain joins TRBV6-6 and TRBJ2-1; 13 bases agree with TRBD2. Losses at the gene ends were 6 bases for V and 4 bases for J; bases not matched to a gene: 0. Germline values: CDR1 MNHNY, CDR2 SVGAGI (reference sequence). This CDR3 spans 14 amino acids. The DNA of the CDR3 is TGTGCCAGCAGGACTAGCGGGGGGTACAATGAGCAGTTCCTC. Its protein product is CASRTSGGYNEQFL.

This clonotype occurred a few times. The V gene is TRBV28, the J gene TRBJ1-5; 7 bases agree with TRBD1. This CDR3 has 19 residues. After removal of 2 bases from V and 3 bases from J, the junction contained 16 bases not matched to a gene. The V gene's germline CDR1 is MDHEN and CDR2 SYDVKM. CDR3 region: CASSLGFRQGQDLNQPQHF. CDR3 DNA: TGTGCCAGCAGTTTAGGGTTTAGACAAGGACAGGACCTCAATCAGCCCCAGCATTTT.